The 19 T cell receptor beta chains given below trace back to one sample, sequenced in a study of T cells in Graves' hyperthyroidism and ophthalmopathy. The TCR beta CDR3 regions underwent amplification using RNA transcripts as the source. Using the HTBI primer set, a first-round RT-PCR was run on the TCR CDR3. A single record per CDR3 protein comes from TCRdb applying MiXCR to the multiplex PCR reads. The repertoire holds 730,000 or so distinct CDR3 sequences, with around 20% as singletons. Sample: blood. The receptors were gathered from a woman aged 45-60 years with Graves' hyperthyroidism that later progressed to Graves' ophthalmopathy.

At least ten counts were recorded for this clonotype. CDR3 in DNA: TGTGCCAGCAGTGTGTCAGGGGATCTGGACACTGAAGCTTTCTTT. This codes for CASSVSGDLDTEAFF. The rearrangement links TRBV6-1 to TRBJ1-1; maybe TRBD1 (6 bases). The ends were cut back, 4 bases at V and 3 bases at J, with 15 bases in the middle. The CDR3 spans 15 residues. Germline V gene lookup returns CDR1 MNHNS and CDR2 SASEGT.

The V gene is TRBV6-5, the J gene TRBJ2-7, with a possible D match to TRBD2 (6 bases). CDR1 is MNHEY and CDR2 is SVGAGI in the germline V gene. The V gene lost 0 bases and the J gene lost 6 bases, with 15 bases spanning the gap. There are 15 residues in the CDR3. The CDR3 DNA reads as TGTGCCAGCAGTTACTCGCACACTAGCCGGTTCGAGCAGTACTTC. It translates to CASSYSHTSRFEQYF.

In its sample, this clonotype was seen many times. J is TRBJ2-1 and V is TRBV20-1; 10 nucleotides match TRBD1. Germline CDR1 DFQATT, CDR2 SNEGSKA (reference sequence). The J segment lost 6 bases and the V segment lost 6 bases, leaving 8 bases of the junction unmatched. There are 14 residues in the CDR3. Written as DNA, the CDR3 is TGCAGTGCCAGGTGGGACAGGGGCCTCAATGAGCAGTTCTTC. It encodes CSARWDRGLNEQFF.

This clonotype was seen ten or more times. This sequence joins TRBV12-3 or TRBV12-4 and TRBJ1-4, with D possibly TRBD1 on 5 matching bases. The ends were cut back, 5 bases at V and 7 bases at J, with 11 bases in the middle. This CDR3 region has 13 residues. CDR3 in amino acids: CASSPNGGEKLFF. The CDR3 nucleotides read TGTGCCAGCAGTCCAAATGGGGGTGAAAAACTGTTTTTT.

This clonotype was recorded many times. The chain recombines TRBV11-2 with TRBJ2-5; 8 bases are a match to TRBD2. In germline, CDR1 is SGHAT, CDR2 FQNNGV. CDR3 length: 16 amino acids. Trimming cost V 0 bases and J 5 bases; bases outside gene matches: 8. The CDR3 coding sequence is TGTGCCAGCAGCTTAGAGGAAGGACTAGCAGAGGAGACCCAGTACTTC. Its translation: CASSLEEGLAEETQYF. The full variable domain, its missing parts supplied by reference TRBV11-2 and TRBJ2-5, is EAGVAQSPRYKIIEKRQSVAFWCNPISGHATLYWYQQILGQGPKLLIQFQNNGVVDDSQLPKDRFSAERLKGVDSTLKIQPAKLEDSAVYLCASSLEEGLAEETQYFGPGTRLLVL.

The chain has TRBV6-5 and TRBJ2-2; D gene unclear. The CDR3 totals 16 residues. Germline V CDR1 and CDR2: MNHEY, SVGAGI. Trimming removed 0 bases from V and 2 bases from J, with 10 bases in between. CDR3 sequence reads: CASSYSSQVNTGELFF. The CDR3 DNA sequence: TGTGCCAGCAGTTACTCTTCGCAGGTTAACACCGGGGAGCTGTTTTTT.

J is TRBJ1-4 and V is TRBV9; D uncertain. Germline CDR1 reads SGDLS; CDR2 reads YYNGEE. The CDR3 loop spans 14 amino acids. V gave up 4 bases and J gave up 4 bases, with 11 bases separating them. In DNA form, the CDR3 reads TGTGCCAGCAGCCTGCGGGCCTATAATGAAAAACTGTTTTTT. This encodes CASSLRAYNEKLFF.

Many counts were recorded for this clonotype. V and J are TRBV6-1 and TRBJ1-1; tentative D call: TRBD1 (5 bases). Germline CDR1 reads MNHNS; CDR2 reads SASEGT. This CDR3 comprises 15 residues. V was trimmed by 5 bases and J by 1 base, leaving 14 bases between them. The CDR3 sequence is CASSNQWGENTEAFF. The CDR3 nucleotides are TGTGCCAGCAGTAACCAGTGGGGGGAGAACACTGAAGCTTTCTTT.

The chain employs TRBV29-1 and TRBJ1-5, with 11 bases that match TRBD1. Unmatched junction bases numbered 3, after V lost 5 bases and J lost 6 bases. The CDR3 covers 13 residues. In germline, CDR1 is SQVTM, CDR2 ANQGSEA. The DNA for the CDR3 is TGCAGCGTTTTGGACAGGGGGCGTCAGCCCCAGCATTTT. It codes for CSVLDRGRQPQHF.

This clonotype has at least ten counts. The gene calls are TRBV6-1 and TRBJ2-5; 13 nucleotides match TRBD2. The CDR3 length is 14 residues. Germline CDR1 MNHNS, CDR2 SASEGT. The junction had 5 bases not matched to a gene; V was cut back by 8 bases and J by 5 bases. The DNA for the CDR3 is TGTGCCAGCCGAACTAGCGGGGGGGACGAGACCCAGTACTTC. Translation: CASRTSGGDETQYF.

This clonotype was detected ten times or more. The V and J genes are TRBV11-2 and TRBJ1-2; 8 bases match TRBD1. CDR3 length: 15 amino acids. J lost 4 bases, V lost 4 bases, and 8 bases had no gene match. Germline V gene sequence: CDR1 SGHAT, CDR2 FQNNGV. In nucleotides, the CDR3 is TGTGCCAGCAGCTCCCAGGGGGCGCGCCCCTATGGCTACACCTTC. This codes for CASSSQGARPYGYTF.

The chain combines TRBV6-1 with TRBJ1-3; tentatively, D is TRBD1 (5 bases). Germline CDR1 is MNHNS and CDR2 is SASEGT. This CDR3 comprises 13 residues. The V and J ends lost 4 bases and 2 bases respectively, with 6 bases between them. The CDR3 DNA reads as TGTGCCAGCAGTGCAGGGACTGGAAACACCATATATTTT. Its protein is CASSAGTGNTIYF.

In this sample, this clonotype turned up many times. The rearrangement uses TRBV5-1 and TRBJ2-1; 7 bases agree with TRBD2. Germline loops: CDR1 SGHRS, CDR2 YFSETQ. The CDR3 sequence is 16 residues long. V shed 0 bases and J 9 bases; nucleotides not matched to a gene: 12. CDR3: CASSLAPGLWRREQFF. CDR3 coding DNA: TGCGCCAGCAGCTTGGCACCGGGACTATGGCGGCGTGAGCAGTTCTTC. Using reference TRBV5-1 and TRBJ2-1 for the parts outside the CDR3, the full variable domain is KAGVTQTPRYLIKTRGQQVTLSCSPISGHRSVSWYQQTPGQGLQFLFEYFSETQRNKGNFPGRFSGRQFSNSRSEMNVSTLELGDSALYLCASSLAPGLWRREQFFGPGTRLTVL.

This clonotype showed up just a few times. This rearrangement joins TRBV25-1 to TRBJ2-1; D is unclear. Trimming cost V 2 bases and J 1 base, with 6 bases left between them. The CDR3 loop spans 14 amino acids. From germline, CDR1 is MGHDK and CDR2 SYGVNS. CDR3 residues: CASSERQSYNEQFF. For the CDR3, the DNA is TGTGCCAGCAGTGAACGTCAATCCTACAATGAGCAGTTCTTC.

The chain uses TRBV5-5 and TRBJ1-2, with D hard to call. Germline values: CDR1 SGHKS, CDR2 YYEKEE (reference sequence). The CDR3 extends over 14 amino acids. V was pared by 2 bases and J by 5 bases, with 13 bases between. DNA of the CDR3: TGTGCCAGCAGCTTAAAGAGTCGGATGTATGGCTACACCTTC. This gives the protein CASSLKSRMYGYTF.

The CDR3 protein is CASISNPDRAGYGYTF. In DNA form, the CDR3 reads TGTGCCAGCATTTCTAACCCGGACAGGGCTGGGTATGGCTACACCTTC. This sequence joins TRBV6-5 and TRBJ1-2; TRBD1 agrees at 8 bases. The CDR3 runs to 16 residues. Looked up from germline, CDR1 is MNHEY and CDR2 is SVGAGI. V was clipped by 7 bases and J by 5 bases; unmatched bases: 15.

In its sample, this clonotype was seen many times. V usage is TRBV20-1 and J usage is TRBJ2-5; D not certain. V lost 0 bases to trimming and J lost 2 bases, with 16 bases between them. Looked up from germline, CDR1 is DFQATT and CDR2 is SNEGSKA (reference sequence). CDR3 length equals 16 residues. The CDR3 bases are TGCAGTGCTAGAGACCCTTATGGTGGCAGACAAGAGACCCAGTACTTC. This translates into CSARDPYGGRQETQYF.

The chain couples TRBV6-1 to TRBJ2-2, with 7 bases that match TRBD1. The CDR3 totals 15 residues. V was pared by 5 bases and J by 2 bases, with 5 bases of the junction left unmatched. Germline CDR1 is MNHNS and CDR2 is SASEGT. The CDR3 region is CASSLGTVNTGELFF. CDR3 nucleotides: TGTGCCAGCAGTCTGGGGACAGTTAACACCGGGGAGCTGTTTTTT.

This chain connects TRBV6-1 to TRBJ2-7, with D perhaps TRBD2 (5 bases). The CDR3 is made up of 14 amino acids. Trimming removed 8 bases at V and 0 bases at J, with 14 bases between. Germline CDR1 and CDR2: MNHNS and SASEGT. CDR3 in amino acids: CASGLDEPSYEQYF. DNA of the CDR3: TGTGCCAGCGGACTGGACGAACCCTCCTACGAGCAGTACTTC.